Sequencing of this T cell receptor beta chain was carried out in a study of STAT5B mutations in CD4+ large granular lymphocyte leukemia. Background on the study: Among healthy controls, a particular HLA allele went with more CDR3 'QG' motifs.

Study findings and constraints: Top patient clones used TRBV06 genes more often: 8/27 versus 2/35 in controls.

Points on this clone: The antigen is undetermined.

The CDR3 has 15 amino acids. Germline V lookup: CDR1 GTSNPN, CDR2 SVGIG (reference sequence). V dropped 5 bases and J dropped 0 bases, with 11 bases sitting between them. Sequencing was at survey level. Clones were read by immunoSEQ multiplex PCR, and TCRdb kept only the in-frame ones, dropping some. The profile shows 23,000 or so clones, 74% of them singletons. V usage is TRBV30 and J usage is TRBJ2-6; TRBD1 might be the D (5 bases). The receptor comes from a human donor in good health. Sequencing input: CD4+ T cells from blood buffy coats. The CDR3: CAWDSPYSGANVLTF. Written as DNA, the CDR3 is TGTGCCTGGGACAGTCCCTACTCTGGGGCCAACGTCCTGACTTTC.